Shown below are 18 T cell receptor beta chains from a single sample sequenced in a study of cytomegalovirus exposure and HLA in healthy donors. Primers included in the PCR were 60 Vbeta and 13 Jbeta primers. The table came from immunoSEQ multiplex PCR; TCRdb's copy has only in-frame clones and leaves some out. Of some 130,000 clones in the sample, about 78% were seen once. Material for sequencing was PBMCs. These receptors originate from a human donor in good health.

CDR3 sequence: CASTYRDGGTQYF. The CDR3 region has the DNA TGTGCCAGCACCTACCGGGACGGGGGTACGCAGTATTTT. The genes are TRBV6-5 and TRBJ2-3, with a possible D match to TRBD2 (6 bases). The CDR3 has 13 amino acids. V lost 7 bases and J 8 bases, leaving 16 bases between the germline ends. The germline V gene encodes CDR1 MNHEY and CDR2 SVGAGI.

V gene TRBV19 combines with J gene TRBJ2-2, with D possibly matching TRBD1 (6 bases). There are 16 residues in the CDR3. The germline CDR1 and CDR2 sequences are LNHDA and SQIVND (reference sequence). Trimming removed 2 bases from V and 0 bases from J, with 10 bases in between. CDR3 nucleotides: TGTGCCAGTAGTATATGGGGACACTCGAACACCGGGGAGCTGTTTTTT. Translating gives CASSIWGHSNTGELFF.

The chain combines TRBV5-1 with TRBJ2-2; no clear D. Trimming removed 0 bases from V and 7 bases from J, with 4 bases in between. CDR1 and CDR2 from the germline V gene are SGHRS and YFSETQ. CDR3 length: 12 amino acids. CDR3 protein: CASSLGGGELFF. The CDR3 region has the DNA TGCGCCAGCAGCTTGGGCGGCGGGGAGCTGTTTTTT. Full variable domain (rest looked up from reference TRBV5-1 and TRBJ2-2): KAGVTQTPRYLIKTRGQQVTLSCSPISGHRSVSWYQQTPGQGLQFLFEYFSETQRNKGNFPGRFSGRQFSNSRSEMNVSTLELGDSALYLCASSLGGGELFFGEGSRLTVL.

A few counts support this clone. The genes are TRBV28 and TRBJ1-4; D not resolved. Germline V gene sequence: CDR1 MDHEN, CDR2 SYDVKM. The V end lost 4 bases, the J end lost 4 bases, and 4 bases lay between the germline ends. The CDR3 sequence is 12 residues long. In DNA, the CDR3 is TGTGCCAGCAGTTCGGTTAATGAAAAACTGTTTTTT. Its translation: CASSSVNEKLFF. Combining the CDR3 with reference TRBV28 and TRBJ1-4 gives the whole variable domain DVKVTQSSRYLVKRTGEKVFLECVQDMDHENMFWYRQDPGLGLRLIYFSYDVKMKEKGDIPEGYSVSREKKERFSLILESASTNQTSMYLCASSSVNEKLFFGSGTQLSVL.

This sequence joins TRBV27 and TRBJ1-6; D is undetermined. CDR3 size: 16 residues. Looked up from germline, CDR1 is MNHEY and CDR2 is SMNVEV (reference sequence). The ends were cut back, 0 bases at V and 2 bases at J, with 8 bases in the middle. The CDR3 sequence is CASSLSPRAYNSPLHF. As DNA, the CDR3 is TGTGCCAGCAGTTTATCGCCGCGGGCCTATAATTCACCCCTCCACTTT.

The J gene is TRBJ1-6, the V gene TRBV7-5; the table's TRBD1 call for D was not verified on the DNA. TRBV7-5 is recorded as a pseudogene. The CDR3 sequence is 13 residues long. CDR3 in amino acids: CARSNHRGSPLHF. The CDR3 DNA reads TGTGCCAGAAGCAACCACAGGGGCTCACCCCTCCACTTT.

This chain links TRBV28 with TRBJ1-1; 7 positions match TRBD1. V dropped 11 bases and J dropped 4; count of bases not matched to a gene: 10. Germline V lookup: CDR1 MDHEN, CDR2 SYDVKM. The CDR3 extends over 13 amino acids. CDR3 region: CAADRWPLTEAFF. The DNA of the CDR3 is TGTGCCGCGGACAGGTGGCCGCTCACTGAAGCTTTCTTT.

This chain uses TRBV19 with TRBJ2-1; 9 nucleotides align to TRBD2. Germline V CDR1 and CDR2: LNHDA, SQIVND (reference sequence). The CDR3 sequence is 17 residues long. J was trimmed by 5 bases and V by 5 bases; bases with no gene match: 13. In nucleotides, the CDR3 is TGTGCCAGTAGTGCCCCCATTCGGACTAGCGCCCACAATGAGCAGTTCTTC. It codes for CASSAPIRTSAHNEQFF.

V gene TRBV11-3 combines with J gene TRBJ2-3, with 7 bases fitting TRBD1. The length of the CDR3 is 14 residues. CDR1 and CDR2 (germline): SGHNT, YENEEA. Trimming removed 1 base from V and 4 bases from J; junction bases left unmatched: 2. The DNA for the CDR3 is TGTGCCAGCAGCTTAGGACAGGGAGCAGATACGCAGTATTTT. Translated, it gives CASSLGQGADTQYF.

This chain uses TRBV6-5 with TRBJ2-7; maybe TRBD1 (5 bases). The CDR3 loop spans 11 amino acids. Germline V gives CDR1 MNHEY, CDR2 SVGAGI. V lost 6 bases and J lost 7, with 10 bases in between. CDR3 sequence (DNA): TGTGCCAGCAGGATCGGACAAGAGCAGTACTTC. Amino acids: CASRIGQEQYF.

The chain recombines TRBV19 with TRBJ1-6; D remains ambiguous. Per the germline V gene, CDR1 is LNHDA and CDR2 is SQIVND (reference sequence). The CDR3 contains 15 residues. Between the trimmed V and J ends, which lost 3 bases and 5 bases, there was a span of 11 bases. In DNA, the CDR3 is TGTGCCAGTAGTATCCGTACAGACGATAATTCACCCCTCCACTTT. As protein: CASSIRTDDNSPLHF.

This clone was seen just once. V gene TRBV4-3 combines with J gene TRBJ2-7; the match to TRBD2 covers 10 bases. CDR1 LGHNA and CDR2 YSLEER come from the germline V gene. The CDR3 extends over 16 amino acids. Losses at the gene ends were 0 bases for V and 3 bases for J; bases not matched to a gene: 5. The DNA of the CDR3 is TGCGCCAGCAGCCAAGATCAAGCGGGAGGGATCTACGAGCAGTACTTC. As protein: CASSQDQAGGIYEQYF.

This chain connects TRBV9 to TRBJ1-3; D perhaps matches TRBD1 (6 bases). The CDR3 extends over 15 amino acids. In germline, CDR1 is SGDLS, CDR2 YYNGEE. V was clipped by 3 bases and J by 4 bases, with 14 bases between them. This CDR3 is CASSARDIWGNTIYF. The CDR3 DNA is TGTGCCAGCAGCGCGAGGGACATCTGGGGAAACACCATATATTTT.

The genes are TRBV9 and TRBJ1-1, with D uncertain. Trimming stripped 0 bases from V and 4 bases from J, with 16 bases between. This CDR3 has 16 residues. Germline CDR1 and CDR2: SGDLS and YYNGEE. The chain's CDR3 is CASSVGASALRTEAFF. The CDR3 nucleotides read TGTGCCAGCAGCGTAGGCGCGAGCGCATTACGCACTGAAGCTTTCTTT.

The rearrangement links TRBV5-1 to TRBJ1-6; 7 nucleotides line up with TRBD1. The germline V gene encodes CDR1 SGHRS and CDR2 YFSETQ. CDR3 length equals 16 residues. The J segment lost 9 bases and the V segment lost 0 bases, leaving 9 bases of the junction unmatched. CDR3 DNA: TGCGCCAGCAGCTTGGTTGCCAGGGGGGATGGTTCACCCCTCCACTTT. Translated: CASSLVARGDGSPLHF.

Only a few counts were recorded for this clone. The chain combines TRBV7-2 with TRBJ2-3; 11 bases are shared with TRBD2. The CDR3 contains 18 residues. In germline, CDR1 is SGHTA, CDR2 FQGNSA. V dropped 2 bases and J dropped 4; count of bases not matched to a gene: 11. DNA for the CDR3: TGTGCCAGCAGCTTATTTCCCACTAGCGGGAGTTGGGCAGATACGCAGTATTTT. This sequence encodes CASSLFPTSGSWADTQYF. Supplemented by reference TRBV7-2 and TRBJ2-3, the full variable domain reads GAGVSQSPSNKVTEKGKDVELRCDPISGHTALYWYRQSLGQGLEFLIYFQGNSAPDKSGLPSDRFSAERTGGSVSTLTIQRTQQEDSAVYLCASSLFPTSGSWADTQYFGPGTRLTVL.

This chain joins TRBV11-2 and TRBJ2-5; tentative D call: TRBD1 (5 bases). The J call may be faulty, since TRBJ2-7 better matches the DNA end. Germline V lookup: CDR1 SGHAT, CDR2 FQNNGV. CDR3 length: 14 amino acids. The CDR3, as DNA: TGTGCCAGCAGCTTAGTGCAGGACATCTACGAGCAGTACTTC. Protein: CASSLVQDIYEQYF.

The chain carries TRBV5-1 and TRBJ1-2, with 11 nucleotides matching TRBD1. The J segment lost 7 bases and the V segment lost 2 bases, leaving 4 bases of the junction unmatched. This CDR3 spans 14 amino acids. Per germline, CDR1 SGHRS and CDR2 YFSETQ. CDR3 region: CASSLGTGGSGYTF. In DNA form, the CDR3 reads TGCGCCAGCAGCTTAGGGACAGGGGGGAGTGGCTACACCTTC.